These 7 T cell receptor beta chains were sequenced from one sample in a study of T cells in localized non-small cell lung cancer. This table comes from immunoSEQ multiplex PCR, and its TCRdb copy is limited to in-frame clones, with some not included. The profile shows around 78,000 clones, about 84% of them singletons. The sequences come from peripheral blood, collected before any cancer treatment. Every receptor here comes from a female donor of 60 years or more with stage I lung adenocarcinoma.

A few counts support this clone. CDR3 amino acids: CASSPGTGGYEQYF. As DNA, the CDR3 is TGTGCCAGTAGTCCCGGGACAGGGGGATACGAGCAGTACTTC. This rearrangement joins TRBV19 to TRBJ2-7; 11 nucleotides match TRBD1. Unmatched junction bases numbered 4, after V lost 5 bases and J lost 4 bases. The CDR3 is 14 residues long. Per the germline V gene, CDR1 is LNHDA and CDR2 is SQIVND (reference sequence).

V usage is TRBV7-8 and J usage is TRBJ2-1; TRBD2 agrees at 8 bases. Losses at the gene ends were 1 base for V and 0 bases for J; bases not matched to a gene: 2. The V gene's germline CDR1 is SGHVS and CDR2 FQNEAQ. This CDR3 has 16 amino acids. CDR3 in DNA: TGTGCCAGCAGCTTAGTCGGGAGGGTCTCCTACAATGAGCAGTTCTTC. Translating gives CASSLVGRVSYNEQFF.

The chain is built from TRBV27 and TRBJ1-1; a possible D gene is TRBD1 (5 bases). Trimming pared 4 bases from V and 11 bases from J, leaving 17 bases between. The CDR3 loop spans 13 amino acids. CDR1 is MNHEY and CDR2 is SMNVEV in the germline V gene (reference sequence). For the CDR3, the DNA is TGTGCCAGCAGTTGGGCGCCCAGGGCCAAGGCTTTCTTT. Residues: CASSWAPRAKAFF.

The rearrangement links TRBV7-2 to TRBJ1-2; D remains ambiguous. This CDR3 has 12 residues. Between the trimmed V and J ends, which lost 5 bases and 2 bases, there was a span of 6 bases. Germline-derived CDR1 and CDR2 are SGHTA and FQGNSA. The CDR3 DNA sequence: TGTGCCAGCAGCCTCCAAAACTATGGCTACACCTTC. Translated, it gives CASSLQNYGYTF.

The V call is TRBV5-6, the J call TRBJ2-7; D not certain. The germline V gene has CDR1 SGHDT and CDR2 YYEEEE. Trimming left V 2 bases short and J 3 bases short, with 9 bases between. The CDR3 covers 13 residues. For the CDR3, the DNA is TGTGCCAGCAGCTTAACGGGTTACTACGAGCAGTACTTC. Protein: CASSLTGYYEQYF.

This clone was counted a single time. The V call is TRBV6-5, the J call TRBJ1-4; 7 nucleotides line up with TRBD1. This CDR3 region has 14 residues. Germline lookup yields CDR1 MNHEY and CDR2 SVGAGI. Germline trimming cut 2 bases from V and 3 bases from J; bases unmatched to any gene: 0. In nucleotides, the CDR3 is TGTGCCAGCAGTTACAGGGGGCCTAATGAAAAACTGTTTTTT. Its protein product is CASSYRGPNEKLFF.

This clone appeared a few times. The chain recombines TRBV10-3 with TRBJ2-7, with a weak D call TRBD2 (7 bases). V lost 0 bases and J 3 bases, leaving 18 bases between the germline ends. The CDR3 totals 17 residues. The germline V gene encodes CDR1 ENHRY and CDR2 SYGVKD. The CDR3 coding sequence is TGTGCCATCAGTGAGTCGGGTTTTAGGGGGGGAAACTACGAGCAGTACTTC. It encodes CAISESGFRGGNYEQYF.